The 3 T cell receptor beta chains presented below share a single source sample, sequenced in a study of T-cell memory formation after mild COVID-19 listed by TCRdb under 2021. The method behind the library was 5' RACE. The run used an Illumina NovaSeq 6000. The raw public reads went through TCRdb reprocessing: fastp at Q25, MiXCR clone calling, in-frame beta chains kept. Entries that share a CDR3 protein sequence are merged under the most common genes and DNA. Counted in this sample were around 250,000 distinct CDR3 sequences; more than 8% of them appeared once. The ten most abundant clones make up around a fifth of the sample. Sequenced material: PBMCs or a T cell subset sorted from them (not recorded which). Receptor source: a man aged 18 to 30 who had mild COVID-19 (a few samples of this study predate the infection). The sample titles of this study are shuffled in the database, so cell type and time point are left out; the donor was told from shared clones.

The chain has TRBV5-1 and TRBJ1-2, with 8 positions matching TRBD1. Germline CDR1 and CDR2: SGHRS and YFSETQ. The CDR3 runs 14 residues. The trim removed 0 bases at V and 8 bases at J, leaving 6 bases unmatched. The CDR3 loop is CASSLGAGTGGYTF. Written as DNA, the CDR3 is TGCGCCAGCAGCTTGGGGGCCGGGACAGGAGGCTACACCTTC.

This clonotype was counted between two and nine times. The chain combines TRBV12-3 or TRBV12-4 with TRBJ2-3; no definite D call. The CDR3 is 14 amino acids. Trimming took off 1 base at V and 4 bases at J, with 9 bases between the two ends. The CDR3 DNA is TGTGCCAGCAGTTTAGGGCAGATCGCAGATACGCAGTATTTT. It translates to CASSLGQIADTQYF.

This clonotype was picked up many times. V usage is TRBV7-9 and J usage is TRBJ2-2, with no clear D. Germline loops: CDR1 SEHNR, CDR2 FQNEAQ (reference sequence). The CDR3 totals 12 residues. Trimming left V 2 bases short and J 7 bases short, with 5 bases between. CDR3 amino acids: CASSLLGGELFF. In DNA form, the CDR3 reads TGTGCCAGCAGCTTATTGGGCGGGGAGCTGTTTTTT.